Listed below are T cell receptor beta chains from one sample, sequenced in a study of PD-1 blockade in classical Hodgkin lymphoma. The repertoire was sequenced with immunoSEQ multiplex PCR; TCRdb's copy has only in-frame clones and lacks some. The sample lists roughly 94,000 clones, approximately 94% occurring once. The starting material was peripheral blood mononuclear cells (PBMCs), obtained before the fourth cycle of nivolumab. The receptors shown here come from a human donor with classical Hodgkin lymphoma. Each CDR3 is given with its conserved first and last residue. A D gene is named only where the DNA matches it firmly. Clone size is stated in some rows and not others, as once, few, many or a class when expanded.

.	TRBV7-3	TRBJ1-1	.	CASSSIGGGNTEAFF	TGTGCCAGCAGCTCGATAGGCGGGGGGAACACTGAAGCTTTCTTT
.	TRBV27	TRBJ1-1	.	CASSLSTASTEAFF	TGTGCCAGCAGTTTGAGTACCGCGAGCACTGAAGCTTTCTTT
.	TRBV9	TRBJ2-5	TRBD2	CASSVGASGRIWETQYF	TGTGCCAGCAGCGTAGGGGCTAGCGGGAGGATCTGGGAGACCCAGTACTTC
.	TRBV6-6	TRBJ1-5	.	CASYSGGLQPQHF	TGTGCCAGCTACTCGGGGGGGCTTCAGCCCCAGCATTTT
.	TRBV27	TRBJ1-2	TRBD1	CASSPGGSYGYTF	TGTGCCAGCAGCCCAGGGGGGTCCTACGGCTACACCTTC
.	TRBV1	TRBJ2-1	.	CTSSQGLGLAGGSSYNEQFF	TGCACCAGCAGCCAAGGATTAGGGCTAGCGGGGGGGAGCTCCTACAATGAGCAGTTCTTC
.	TRBV19	TRBJ2-1	TRBD1	CASSLGQNNEQFF	TGTGCCAGTAGCTTGGGACAGAACAATGAGCAGTTCTTC
.	TRBV11-1	TRBJ2-6	.	CASSGTGTGANVLTF	TGTGCCAGCAGCGGAACAGGGACTGGGGCCAACGTCCTGACTTTC
.	TRBV2	TRBJ2-1	TRBD1	CASSRLGQGVDEQFF	TGTGCCAGCAGTCGACTGGGACAGGGTGTCGATGAGCAGTTCTTC
.	TRBV28	TRBJ1-1	.	CASSPTGNTEAFF	TGTGCCAGCAGTCCAACGGGAAACACTGAAGCTTTCTTT
.	TRBV9	TRBJ2-2	TRBD2	CASSVGTSGRFWSGELFF	TGTGCCAGCAGCGTAGGGACTAGCGGGAGATTCTGGTCCGGGGAGCTGTTTTTT
.	TRBV7-9	TRBJ2-3	.	CASSPAGGPGTDTQYF	TGTGCCAGCAGCCCTGCCGGGGGGCCGGGCACAGATACGCAGTATTTT
.	TRBV18	TRBJ2-2	.	CASSGDLSGELFF	TGTGCCAGCTCAGGGGACTTGAGCGGGGAGCTGTTTTTT
.	TRBV20-1	TRBJ2-3	.	CSAGSPDTQYF	TGCAGTGCGGGTAGCCCAGATACGCAGTATTTT
.	TRBV27	TRBJ1-4	.	CASTTMGQKLFF	TGTGCCAGCACCACCATGGGGCAAAAACTGTTTTTT
.	TRBV29-1	TRBJ2-5	TRBD1	CSVWTGALETQYF	TGCAGCGTTTGGACAGGGGCCTTGGAGACCCAGTACTTC
.	TRBV28	TRBJ1-4	.	CASSTPTGSNEKLFF	TGTGCCAGCAGCACCCCCACAGGGTCTAATGAAAAACTGTTTTTT
.	TRBV21-1	TRBJ1-4	.	CASSRCAGATNEKLFF	TGTGCCAGCAGCCGCTGCGCAGGCGCAACTAATGAAAAACTGTTTTTT
.	TRBV27	TRBJ2-2	.	CASSRGAGLQNTGELFF	TGTGCCAGCAGCCGGGGGGCAGGCCTGCAGAACACCGGGGAGCTGTTTTTT
.	TRBV28	TRBJ2-7	TRBD1	CASSSGGTGRSYEQYF	TGTGCCAGCAGTTCAGGAGGGACAGGGAGGTCCTACGAGCAGTACTTC
.	TRBV11-3	TRBJ2-1	.	CASSLEGGGYNEQFF	TGTGCCAGCAGCTTAGAAGGGGGGGGCTACAATGAGCAGTTCTTC
.	TRBV11-3	TRBJ2-1	.	CASSPGAGYSYNEQFF	TGTGCCAGCAGCCCGGGAGCGGGTTACTCCTACAATGAGCAGTTCTTC
few	TRBV21-1	TRBJ1-1	.	CASEGRFMNTEAFF	TGTGCCAGCGAGGGTAGGTTTATGAACACTGAAGCTTTCTTT
.	TRBV28	TRBJ2-1	.	CASTQELFQFF	TGTGCCAGCACACAAGAACTATTTCAGTTCTTC
.	TRBV5-1	TRBJ2-1	TRBD2	CASSLDGASGRNEQFF	TGCGCCAGCAGCTTGGACGGGGCTAGCGGGAGGAATGAGCAGTTCTTC
.	TRBV15	TRBJ1-4	.	CATSWAATNEKLFF	TGTGCCACTTCGTGGGCCGCAACTAATGAAAAACTGTTTTTT
.	TRBV6-1	TRBJ1-5	.	CASSEAGNQPQHF	TGTGCCAGCAGTGAAGCAGGAAATCAGCCCCAGCATTTT
.	TRBV11-3	TRBJ2-7	TRBD1	CASSSDRGREQYF	TGTGCCAGCAGCTCCGACAGGGGCAGAGAGCAGTACTTC